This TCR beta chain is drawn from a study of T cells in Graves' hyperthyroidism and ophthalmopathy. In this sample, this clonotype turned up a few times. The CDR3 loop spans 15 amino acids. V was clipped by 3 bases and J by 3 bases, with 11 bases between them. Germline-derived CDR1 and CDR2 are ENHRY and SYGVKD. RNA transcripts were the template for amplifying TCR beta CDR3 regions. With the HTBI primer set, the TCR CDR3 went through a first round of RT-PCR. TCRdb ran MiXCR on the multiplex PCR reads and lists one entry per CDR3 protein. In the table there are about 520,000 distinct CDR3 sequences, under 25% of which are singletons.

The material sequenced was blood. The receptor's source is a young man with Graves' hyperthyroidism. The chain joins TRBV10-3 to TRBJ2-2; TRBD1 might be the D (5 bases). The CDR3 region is CAISERDSYTGELFF. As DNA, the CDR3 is TGTGCCATCAGTGAAAGAGACAGTTACACCGGGGAGCTGTTTTTT.